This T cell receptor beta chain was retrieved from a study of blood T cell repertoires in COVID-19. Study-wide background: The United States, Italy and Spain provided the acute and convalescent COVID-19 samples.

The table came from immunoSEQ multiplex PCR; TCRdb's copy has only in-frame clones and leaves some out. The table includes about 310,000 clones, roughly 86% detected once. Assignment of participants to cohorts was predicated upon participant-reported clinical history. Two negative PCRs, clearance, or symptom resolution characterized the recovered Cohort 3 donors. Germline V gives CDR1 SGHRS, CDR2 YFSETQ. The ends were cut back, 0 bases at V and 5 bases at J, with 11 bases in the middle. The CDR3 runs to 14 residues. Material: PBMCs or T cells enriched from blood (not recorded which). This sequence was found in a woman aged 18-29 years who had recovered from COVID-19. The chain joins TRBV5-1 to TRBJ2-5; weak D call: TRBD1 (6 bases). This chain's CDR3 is CASSLGRTDETQYF. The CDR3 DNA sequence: TGCGCCAGCAGCTTGGGTCGGACAGACGAGACCCAGTACTTC. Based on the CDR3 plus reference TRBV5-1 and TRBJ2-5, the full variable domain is KAGVTQTPRYLIKTRGQQVTLSCSPISGHRSVSWYQQTPGQGLQFLFEYFSETQRNKGNFPGRFSGRQFSNSRSEMNVSTLELGDSALYLCASSLGRTDETQYFGPGTRLLVL.